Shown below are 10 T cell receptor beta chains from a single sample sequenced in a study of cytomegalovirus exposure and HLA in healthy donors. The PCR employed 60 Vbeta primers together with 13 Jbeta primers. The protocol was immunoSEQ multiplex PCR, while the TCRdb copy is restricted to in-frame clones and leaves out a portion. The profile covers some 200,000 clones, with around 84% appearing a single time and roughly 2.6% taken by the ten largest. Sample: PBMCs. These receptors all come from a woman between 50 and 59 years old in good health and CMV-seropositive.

The CDR3 is CASSQSGTGVFGYTF. CDR3 bases: TGCGCCAGCAGCCAGTCCGGGACAGGGGTTTTTGGCTACACCTTC. The rearrangement joins TRBV4-3 to TRBJ1-2; TRBD1 agrees at 10 bases. The CDR3 runs to 15 residues. The J segment lost 7 bases and the V segment lost 3 bases, leaving 8 bases of the junction unmatched. Germline V gene sequence: CDR1 LGHNA, CDR2 YSLEER.

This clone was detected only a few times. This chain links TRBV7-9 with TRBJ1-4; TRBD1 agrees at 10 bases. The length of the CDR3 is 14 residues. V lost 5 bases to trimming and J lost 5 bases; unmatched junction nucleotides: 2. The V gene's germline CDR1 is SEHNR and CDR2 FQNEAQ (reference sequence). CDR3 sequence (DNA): TGTGCCAGCAGCCAGGGACAGGGGAATGAAAAACTGTTTTTT. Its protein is CASSQGQGNEKLFF.

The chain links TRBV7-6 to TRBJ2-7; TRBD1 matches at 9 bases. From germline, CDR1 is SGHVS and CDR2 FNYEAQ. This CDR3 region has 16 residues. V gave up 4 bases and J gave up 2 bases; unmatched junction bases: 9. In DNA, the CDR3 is TGTGCCAGCAGCTCACGAGACAGGGGGTTACCCTACGAGCAGTACTTC. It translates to CASSSRDRGLPYEQYF.

The CDR3 here is CASSLVLAGGQETQYF. CDR3 sequence (DNA): TGTGCCAGCAGCTTAGTACTAGCGGGGGGTCAAGAGACCCAGTACTTC. The genes are TRBV7-9 and TRBJ2-5; 12 positions match TRBD2. Losses at the gene ends were 1 base for V and 2 bases for J; bases not matched to a gene: 2. The CDR3 is 16 residues long. Germline CDR1 reads SEHNR; CDR2 reads FQNEAQ (reference sequence).

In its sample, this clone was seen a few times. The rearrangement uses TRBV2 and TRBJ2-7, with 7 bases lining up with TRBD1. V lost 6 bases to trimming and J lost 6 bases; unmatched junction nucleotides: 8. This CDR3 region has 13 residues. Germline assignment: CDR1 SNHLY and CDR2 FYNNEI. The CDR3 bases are TGTGCCAGCAGAGACAGGGACATAGGCGAGCAGTACTTC. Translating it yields CASRDRDIGEQYF.

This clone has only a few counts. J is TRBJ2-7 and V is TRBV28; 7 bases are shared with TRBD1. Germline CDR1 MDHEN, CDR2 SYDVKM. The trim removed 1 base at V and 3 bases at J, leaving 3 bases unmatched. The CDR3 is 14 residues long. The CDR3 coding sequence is TGTGCCAGCAGTTTATCGGGACAGCACTACGAGCAGTACTTC. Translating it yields CASSLSGQHYEQYF. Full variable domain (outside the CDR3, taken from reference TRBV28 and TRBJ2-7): DVKVTQSSRYLVKRTGEKVFLECVQDMDHENMFWYRQDPGLGLRLIYFSYDVKMKEKGDIPEGYSVSREKKERFSLILESASTNQTSMYLCASSLSGQHYEQYFGPGTRLTVT.

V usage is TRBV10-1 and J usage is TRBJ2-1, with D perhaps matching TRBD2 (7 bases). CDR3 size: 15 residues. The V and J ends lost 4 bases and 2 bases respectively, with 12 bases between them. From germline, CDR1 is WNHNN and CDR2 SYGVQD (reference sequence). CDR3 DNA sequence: TGCGCCAGCAGTGGAGGGGGGGGAACCTACAATGAGCAGTTCTTC. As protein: CASSGGGGTYNEQFF.

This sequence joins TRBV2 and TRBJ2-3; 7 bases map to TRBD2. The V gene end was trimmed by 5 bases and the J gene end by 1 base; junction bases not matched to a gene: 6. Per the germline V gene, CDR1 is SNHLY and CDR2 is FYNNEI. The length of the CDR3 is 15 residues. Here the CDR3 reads CASSTGGIGTDTQYF. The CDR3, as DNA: TGTGCCAGCAGTACCGGGGGGATCGGCACAGATACGCAGTATTTT. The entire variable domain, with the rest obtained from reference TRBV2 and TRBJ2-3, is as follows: EPEVTQTPSHQVTQMGQEVILRCVPISNHLYFYWYRQILGQKVEFLVSFYNNEISEKSEIFDDQFSVERPDGSNFTLKIRSTKLEDSAMYFCASSTGGIGTDTQYFGPGTRLTVL.

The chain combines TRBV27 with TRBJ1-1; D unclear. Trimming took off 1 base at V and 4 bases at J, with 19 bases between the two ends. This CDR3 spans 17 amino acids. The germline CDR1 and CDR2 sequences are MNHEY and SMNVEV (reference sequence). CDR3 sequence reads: CASSLFGLKSRGTEAFF. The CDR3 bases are TGTGCCAGCAGTTTATTTGGGTTAAAGAGCCGAGGCACTGAAGCTTTCTTT.

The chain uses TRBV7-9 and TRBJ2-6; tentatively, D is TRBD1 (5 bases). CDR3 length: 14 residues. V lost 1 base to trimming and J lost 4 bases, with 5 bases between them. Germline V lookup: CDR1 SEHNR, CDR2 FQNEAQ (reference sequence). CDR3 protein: CASSLEGGANVLTF. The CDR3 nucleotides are TGTGCCAGCAGCTTAGAGGGGGGGGCCAACGTCCTGACTTTC.